Listed below are T cell receptor beta chains from one sample, sequenced in a study of vaccination and CD4 T cells after COVID-19. From the PCR reads, TCRdb called clonotypes with MiXCR, one entry per CDR3 protein. The data show thousands of distinct CDR3 sequences, roughly 68% seen once. The antigens for these receptors are not known. Source material: CD4+ T cells from blood, cultured in vitro. Every receptor here comes from a human donor who had recovered from COVID-19. The CDR3 runs from the conserved cysteine through the conserved F or W. The order of the fields is CDR3 protein, V gene.

CDR3: CASSYLYGEEQYF
V: TRBV6-5

CDR3: CSAREGRGRMLLIQPFGTF
V: TRBV20-1

CDR3: CASSLDRDSYGYTF
V: TRBV7-9

CDR3: CASSPRGGGITTDTQYF
V: TRBV7-6

CDR3: CASSWTANTEAFF
V: TRBV7-9

CDR3: CASSPRGRWLWTEAFF
V: TRBV14

CDR3: CSARTGGGDGQPQHF
V: TRBV20-1

CDR3: CSARVSSVVAQYF
V: TRBV20-1

CDR3: CASTPDGSREQYF
V: TRBV19

CDR3: CASSLGVAGVYEQYF
V: TRBV12-3/TRBV12-4

CDR3: CASSIDLYREGLDTEAFF
V: TRBV19

CDR3: CSARSLATSPYEQYF
V: TRBV20-1

CDR3: CASSSIQFTPGQGNYGYTF
V: TRBV27

CDR3: CASSERGGNTEAFF
V: TRBV6-1

CDR3: CASSYSDSSGNTIYF
V: TRBV6-5

CDR3: CASSQGNYGYTF
V: TRBV4-3

CDR3: CASLRAEADTQYF
V: TRBV6-1

CDR3: CASSLKGAGAEAFF
V: TRBV7-6

CDR3: CSASPGNNSPLHF
V: TRBV20-1

CDR3: CSAVTNYGYTF
V: TRBV20-1

CDR3: CSAFTSGRVNEQFF
V: TRBV20-1

CDR3: CSAPTPGTLTPPQHF
V: TRBV20-1

CDR3: CASSYRLGVFDYGYTF
V: TRBV6-2/TRBV6-3

CDR3: CASSLRRGAPLHF
V: TRBV7-3

CDR3: CSARGGLSYEQYF
V: TRBV20-1

CDR3: CASSQPQGYYGYTF
V: TRBV4-1

CDR3: CASSTATGTGFLGYTF
V: TRBV6-1

CDR3: CSVRGDTGELFF
V: TRBV20-1

CDR3: CASSRTGGEAFF
V: TRBV7-3

CDR3: CASKSMTGSSYEQYF
V: TRBV6-1

CDR3: CASSGRSGMETQYF
V: TRBV7-2

CDR3: CATSDLEGVPSTDTQYF
V: TRBV24-1

CDR3: CSATVRDTDTQYF
V: TRBV20-1

CDR3: CASGRGDGGEQYF
V: TRBV5-1